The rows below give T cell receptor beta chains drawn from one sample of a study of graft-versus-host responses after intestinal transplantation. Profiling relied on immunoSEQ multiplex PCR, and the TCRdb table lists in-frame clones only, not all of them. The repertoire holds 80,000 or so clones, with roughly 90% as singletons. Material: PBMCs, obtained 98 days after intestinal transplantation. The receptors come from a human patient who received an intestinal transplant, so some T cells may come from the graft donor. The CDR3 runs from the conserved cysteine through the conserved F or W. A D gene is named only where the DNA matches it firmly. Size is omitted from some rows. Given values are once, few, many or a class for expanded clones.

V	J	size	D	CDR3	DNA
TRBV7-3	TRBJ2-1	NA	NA	CASSLLEGGPIQEQFF	TGTGCCAGCAGCTTACTAGAGGGAGGCCCGATTCAGGAGCAGTTCTTC
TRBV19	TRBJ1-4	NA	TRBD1	CASSIGKTRQGTNEKLFF	TGTGCCAGTAGTATCGGGAAAACTCGACAGGGGACTAATGAAAAACTGTTTTTT
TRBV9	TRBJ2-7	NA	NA	CASSVRGGLMGDEQYF	TGTGCCAGCAGCGTAAGAGGCGGGCTGATGGGCGACGAGCAGTACTTC
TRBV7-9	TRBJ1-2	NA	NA	CASSLDSDSSSGYTF	TGTGCCAGCAGCTTAGATTCGGACAGTTCGAGTGGCTACACCTTC
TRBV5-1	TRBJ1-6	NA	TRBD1	CASSYGQGDNSPLHF	TGCGCCAGCAGTTACGGACAGGGGGACAATTCACCCCTCCACTTT
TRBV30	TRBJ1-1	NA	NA	CAWSPRGDWEWSTEAFF	TGTGCCTGGAGTCCTCGGGGTGATTGGGAGTGGAGCACTGAAGCTTTCTTT
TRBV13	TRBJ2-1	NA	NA	CASSNAYNEQFF	TGTGCCAGCAGCAATGCGTACAATGAGCAGTTCTTC
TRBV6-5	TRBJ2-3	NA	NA	CASSPGQGADTQYF	TGTGCCAGCAGCCCCGGACAAGGGGCGGATACGCAGTATTTT
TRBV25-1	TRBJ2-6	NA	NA	CASSDREDPGANVLTF	TGTGCCAGCAGTGACAGGGAGGACCCTGGGGCCAACGTCCTGACTTTC
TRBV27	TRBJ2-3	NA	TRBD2	CASSLGLAGRTSSTDTQYF	TGTGCCAGCAGCCTGGGACTAGCGGGTAGGACTTCTAGCACAGATACGCAGTATTTT
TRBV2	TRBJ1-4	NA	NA	CASSEIRRTVNEKLFF	TGTGCCAGCAGTGAAATTAGGAGGACGGTGAATGAAAAACTGTTTTTT
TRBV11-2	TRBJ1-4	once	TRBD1	CASSWDRVATNEKLFF	TGTGCCAGCAGCTGGGACAGGGTGGCAACTAATGAAAAACTGTTTTTT
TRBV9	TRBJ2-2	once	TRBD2	CASSVSSGSRTGELFF	TGTGCCAGCAGCGTATCTAGCGGGAGCCGCACCGGGGAGCTGTTTTTT
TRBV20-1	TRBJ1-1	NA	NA	CTPWEDTEAFF	TGCACTCCCTGGGAGGACACTGAAGCTTTCTTT
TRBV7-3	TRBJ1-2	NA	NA	CASSLRQGSNYGYTF	TGTGCCAGCAGCTTAAGGCAGGGAAGTAACTATGGCTACACCTTC
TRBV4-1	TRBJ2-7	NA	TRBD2	CASSQDEGGGRYYEQYF	TGCGCCAGCAGCCAAGATGAGGGTGGCGGGAGGTACTACGAGCAGTACTTC
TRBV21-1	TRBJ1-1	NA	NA	CASSKRGEVGHTEAFF	TGTGCCAGCAGCAAACGCGGGGAGGTTGGGCACACTGAAGCTTTCTTT
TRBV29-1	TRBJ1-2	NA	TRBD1	CSVEESGQGNGYTF	TGCAGCGTTGAAGAATCGGGACAGGGGAATGGCTACACCTTC
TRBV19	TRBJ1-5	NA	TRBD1	CASSIFWTGGVEPQHF	TGTGCCAGTAGTATATTTTGGACAGGGGGCGTGGAGCCCCAGCATTTT
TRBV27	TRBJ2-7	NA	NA	CASSLGATYEQYF	TGTGCCAGCAGTTTAGGGGCTACCTACGAGCAGTACTTC
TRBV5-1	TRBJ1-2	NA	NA	CASSLEGGYTF	TGCGCCAGCAGCTTGGAAGGGGGCTACACCTTC
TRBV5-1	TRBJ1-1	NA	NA	CASSPMTEMNTEAFF	TGCGCCAGCAGCCCGATGACAGAGATGAACACTGAAGCTTTCTTT
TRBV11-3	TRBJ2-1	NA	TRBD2	CASSSFTGTSGNGGNEQFF	TGTGCCAGCAGCTCGTTCACCGGGACTAGCGGGAATGGAGGCAATGAGCAGTTCTTC
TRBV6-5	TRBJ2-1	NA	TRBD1	CASRQGYEQFF	TGTGCCAGCCGACAGGGCTATGAGCAGTTCTTC
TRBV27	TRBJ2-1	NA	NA	CASSFQGGNEQFF	TGTGCCAGCAGTTTCCAAGGGGGCAATGAGCAGTTCTTC
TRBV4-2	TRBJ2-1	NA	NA	CASSQDITGSSNYEQFF	TGTGCCAGCAGCCAAGATATTACGGGGTCCTCTAATTATGAGCAGTTCTTC
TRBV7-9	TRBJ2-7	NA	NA	CASSLAGTPSYEQYF	TGTGCCAGCAGCCTAGCAGGTACTCCTAGCTACGAGCAGTACTTC
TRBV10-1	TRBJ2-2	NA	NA	CASSADRMWTGELFF	TGCGCCAGCAGTGCCGACAGAATGTGGACCGGGGAGCTGTTTTTT
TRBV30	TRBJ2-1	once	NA	CAWSAGVNEQFF	TGTGCCTGGAGTGCGGGAGTCAATGAGCAGTTCTTC
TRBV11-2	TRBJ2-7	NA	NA	CASSQTTVYEQYF	TGTGCCAGCAGCCAGACGACAGTCTACGAGCAGTACTTC
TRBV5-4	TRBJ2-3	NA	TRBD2	CASSLPTSGRAWGTDTQYF	TGTGCCAGCAGCCTACCGACTAGCGGGAGGGCTTGGGGCACAGATACGCAGTATTTT
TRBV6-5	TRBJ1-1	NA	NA	CASSPQAYTEAFF	TGTGCCAGCAGTCCCCAGGCATACACTGAAGCTTTCTTT
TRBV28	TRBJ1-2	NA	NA	CASGTTDYGYTF	TGTGCCAGCGGGACGACAGACTATGGCTACACCTTC
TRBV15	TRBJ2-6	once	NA	CATSRDVGPGGANVLTF	TGTGCCACCAGCAGAGATGTAGGCCCGGGAGGGGCCAACGTCCTGACTTTC
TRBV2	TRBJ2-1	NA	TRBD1	CASSTGGNEQFF	TGTGCCAGCAGTACAGGGGGAAATGAGCAGTTCTTC
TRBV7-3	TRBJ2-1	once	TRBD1	CASSPGTGVGNEQFF	TGTGCCAGCAGCCCCGGGACAGGGGTTGGCAATGAGCAGTTCTTC
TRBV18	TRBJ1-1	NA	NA	CASSPPRRGVQNTEAFF	TGTGCCAGCTCACCCCCCCGGAGGGGAGTTCAGAACACTGAAGCTTTCTTT
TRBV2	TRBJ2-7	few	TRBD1	CASSDWQGAYEQYF	TGTGCCAGCAGTGATTGGCAGGGGGCCTACGAGCAGTACTTC
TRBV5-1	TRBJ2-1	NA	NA	CASSLGAPPYNEQFF	TGCGCCAGCAGCTTGGGGGCACCCCCCTACAATGAGCAGTTCTTC
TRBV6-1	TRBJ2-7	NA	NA	CASSEADFWQAQSYEQYF	TGTGCCAGCAGTGAAGCGGATTTCTGGCAGGCCCAATCCTACGAGCAGTACTTC
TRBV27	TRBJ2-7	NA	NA	CASSPVSGPYEQYF	TGTGCCAGCAGTCCCGTCTCAGGGCCCTACGAGCAGTACTTC
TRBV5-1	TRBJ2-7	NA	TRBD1	CASRNSGDRVHEQYF	TGCGCCAGCCGGAACTCCGGGGACAGGGTCCACGAGCAGTACTTC
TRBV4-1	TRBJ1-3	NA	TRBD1	CASSLQGTTGDTIYF	TGCGCCAGCAGCCTACAGGGGACTACCGGGGACACCATATATTTT
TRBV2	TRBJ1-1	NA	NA	CASSESPNTEAFF	TGTGCCAGCAGTGAGTCCCCGAACACTGAAGCTTTCTTT
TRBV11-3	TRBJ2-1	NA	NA	CASSLGWGSDEQFF	TGTGCCAGCAGCTTGGGATGGGGGAGCGATGAGCAGTTCTTC
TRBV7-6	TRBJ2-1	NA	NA	CASSISGSSYNEQFF	TGTGCCAGCAGTATTAGTGGTAGCTCCTACAATGAGCAGTTCTTC
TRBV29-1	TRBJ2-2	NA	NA	CSVLGTFNTGELFF	TGCAGCGTGCTCGGGACTTTTAACACCGGGGAGCTGTTTTTT
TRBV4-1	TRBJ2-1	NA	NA	CASSQELNEQFF	TGCGCCAGCAGCCAAGAATTAAATGAGCAGTTCTTC